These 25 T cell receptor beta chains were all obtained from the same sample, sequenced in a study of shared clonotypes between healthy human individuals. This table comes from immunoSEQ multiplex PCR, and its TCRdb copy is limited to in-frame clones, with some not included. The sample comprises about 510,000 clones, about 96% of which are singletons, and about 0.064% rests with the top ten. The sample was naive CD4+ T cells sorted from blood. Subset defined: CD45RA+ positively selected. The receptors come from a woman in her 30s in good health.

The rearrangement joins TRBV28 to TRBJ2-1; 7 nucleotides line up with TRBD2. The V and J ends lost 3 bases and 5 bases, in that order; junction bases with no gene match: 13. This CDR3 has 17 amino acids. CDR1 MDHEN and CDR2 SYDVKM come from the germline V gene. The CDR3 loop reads CASSFDLGTSAHNEQFF. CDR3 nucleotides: TGTGCCAGCAGTTTTGATTTGGGAACTAGCGCCCACAATGAGCAGTTCTTC.

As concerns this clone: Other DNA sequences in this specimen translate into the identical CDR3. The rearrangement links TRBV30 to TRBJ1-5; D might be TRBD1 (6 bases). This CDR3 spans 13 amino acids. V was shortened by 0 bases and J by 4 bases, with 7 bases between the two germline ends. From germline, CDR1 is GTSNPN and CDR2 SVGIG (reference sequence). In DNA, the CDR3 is TGTGCCTGGAGTGTGAGGGGGAATCAGCCCCAGCATTTT. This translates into CAWSVRGNQPQHF.

In DNA form, the CDR3 reads TGTGCCAGCAGAGGACTAGCGGGAGGGTTTTACGAGCAGTACTTC. It yields the protein CASRGLAGGFYEQYF. The chain is built from TRBV6-6 and TRBJ2-7, with TRBD2 matching over 15 bases. Trimming cost V 6 bases and J 4 bases; bases outside gene matches: 4. The CDR3 totals 15 residues. Looked up from germline, CDR1 is MNHNY and CDR2 is SVGAGI (reference sequence).

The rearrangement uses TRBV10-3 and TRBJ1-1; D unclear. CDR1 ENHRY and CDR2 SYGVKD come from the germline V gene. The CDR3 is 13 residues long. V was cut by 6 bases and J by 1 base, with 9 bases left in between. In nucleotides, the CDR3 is TGTGCCATCAGAAGAACGGGGAACACTGAAGCTTTCTTT. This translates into CAIRRTGNTEAFF.

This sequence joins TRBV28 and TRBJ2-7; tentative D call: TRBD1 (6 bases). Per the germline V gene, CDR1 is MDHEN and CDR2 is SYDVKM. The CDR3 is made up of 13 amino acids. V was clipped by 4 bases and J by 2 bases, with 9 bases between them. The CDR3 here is CASSSGTPYEQYF. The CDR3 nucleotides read TGTGCCAGCAGTTCCGGGACACCCTACGAGCAGTACTTC.

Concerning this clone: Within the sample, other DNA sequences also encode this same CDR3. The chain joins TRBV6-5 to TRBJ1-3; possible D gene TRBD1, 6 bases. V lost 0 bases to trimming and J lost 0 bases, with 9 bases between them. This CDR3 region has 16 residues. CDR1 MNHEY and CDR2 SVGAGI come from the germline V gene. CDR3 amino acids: CASSYSGGASGNTIYF. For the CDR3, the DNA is TGTGCCAGCAGTTACTCGGGGGGGGCCTCTGGAAACACCATATATTTT.

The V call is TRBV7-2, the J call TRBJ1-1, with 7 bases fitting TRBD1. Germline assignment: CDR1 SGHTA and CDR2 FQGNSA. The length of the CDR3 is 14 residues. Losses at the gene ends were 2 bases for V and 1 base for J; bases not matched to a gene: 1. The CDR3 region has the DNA TGTGCCAGCAGCTTAACAGGGGAGAACACTGAAGCTTTCTTT. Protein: CASSLTGENTEAFF.

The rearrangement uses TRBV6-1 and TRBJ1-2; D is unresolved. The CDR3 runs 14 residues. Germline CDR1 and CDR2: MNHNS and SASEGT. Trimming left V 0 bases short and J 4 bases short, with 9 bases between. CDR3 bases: TGTGCCAGCAGTGAAGCGCGCCAAATCTATGGCTACACCTTC. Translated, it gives CASSEARQIYGYTF.

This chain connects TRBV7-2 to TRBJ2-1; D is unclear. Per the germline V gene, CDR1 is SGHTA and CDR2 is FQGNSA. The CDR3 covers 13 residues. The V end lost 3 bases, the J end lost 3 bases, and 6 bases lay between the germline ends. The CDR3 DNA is TGTGCCAGCAGCTTTCAGGTCTACAATGAGCAGTTCTTC. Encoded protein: CASSFQVYNEQFF. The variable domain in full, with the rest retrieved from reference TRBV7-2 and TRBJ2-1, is GAGVSQSPSNKVTEKGKDVELRCDPISGHTALYWYRQSLGQGLEFLIYFQGNSAPDKSGLPSDRFSAERTGGSVSTLTIQRTQQEDSAVYLCASSFQVYNEQFFGPGTRLTVL.

Here the CDR3 DNA reads TGTGCCAGTGGAGGGGACAGGGGCTACGAGCAGTACTTC. Its protein product is CASGGDRGYEQYF. V is TRBV11-2 and J is TRBJ2-7; TRBD1 agrees at 10 bases. The germline V gene encodes CDR1 SGHAT and CDR2 FQNNGV. This CDR3 has 13 amino acids. J was trimmed by 3 bases and V by 9 bases; bases with no gene match: 5.

The CDR3 here is CASSLISRLTANTGELFF. The CDR3 bases are TGTGCCAGCAGTTTAATAAGCCGGCTAACTGCGAACACCGGGGAGCTGTTTTTT. The gene calls are TRBV28 and TRBJ2-2; D is ambiguous. This CDR3 region has 18 residues. Trimming took off 2 bases at V and 0 bases at J, with 16 bases between the two ends. CDR1 MDHEN and CDR2 SYDVKM come from the germline V gene.

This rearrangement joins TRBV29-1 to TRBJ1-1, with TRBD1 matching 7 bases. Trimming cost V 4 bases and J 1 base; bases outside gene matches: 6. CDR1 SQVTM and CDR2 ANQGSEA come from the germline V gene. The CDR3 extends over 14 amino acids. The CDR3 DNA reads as TGCAGCGTTGGAGAGGGGGCTGCGAACACTGAAGCTTTCTTT. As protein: CSVGEGAANTEAFF.

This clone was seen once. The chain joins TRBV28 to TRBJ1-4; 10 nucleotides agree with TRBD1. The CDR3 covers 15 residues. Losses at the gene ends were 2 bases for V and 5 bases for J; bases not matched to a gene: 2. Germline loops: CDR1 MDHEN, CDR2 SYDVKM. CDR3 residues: CASSLRGQGNEKLFF. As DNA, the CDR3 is TGTGCCAGCAGTTTACGGGGACAGGGGAATGAAAAACTGTTTTTT.

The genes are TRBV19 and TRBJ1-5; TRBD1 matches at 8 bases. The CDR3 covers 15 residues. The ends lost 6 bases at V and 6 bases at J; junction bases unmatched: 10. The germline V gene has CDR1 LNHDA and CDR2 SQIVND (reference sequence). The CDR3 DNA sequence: TGTGCCAGTAGCGCCATGACAGGGGACGCTCAGCCCCAGCATTTT. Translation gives CASSAMTGDAQPQHF.

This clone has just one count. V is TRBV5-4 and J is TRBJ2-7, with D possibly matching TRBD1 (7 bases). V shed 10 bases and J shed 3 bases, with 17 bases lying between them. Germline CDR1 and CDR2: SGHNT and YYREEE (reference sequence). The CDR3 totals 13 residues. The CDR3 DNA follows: TGTGCCGGCGGGACAGCTGGGGGCTACGAGCAGTACTTC. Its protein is CAGGTAGGYEQYF. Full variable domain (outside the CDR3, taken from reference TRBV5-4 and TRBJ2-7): ETGVTQSPTHLIKTRGQQVTLRCSSQSGHNTVSWYQQALGQGPQFIFQYYREEENGRGNFPPRFSGLQFPNYSSELNVNALELDDSALYLCAGGTAGGYEQYFGPGTRLTVT.

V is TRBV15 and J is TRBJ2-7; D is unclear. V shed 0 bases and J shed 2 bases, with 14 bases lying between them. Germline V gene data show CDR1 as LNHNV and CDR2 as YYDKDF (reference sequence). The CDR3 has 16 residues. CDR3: CATSRDKRFWAYEQYF. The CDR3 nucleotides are TGTGCCACCAGCAGAGATAAAAGGTTTTGGGCCTACGAGCAGTACTTC.

CDR3 coding DNA: TGTGCCAGCAGCCCAATAGGCCGAACAGGGCACTATGGCTACACCTTC. Translated: CASSPIGRTGHYGYTF. The V and J genes are TRBV11-2 and TRBJ1-2; D perhaps matches TRBD1 (6 bases). V was trimmed by 5 bases and J by 3 bases, leaving 19 bases between them. Germline loops: CDR1 SGHAT, CDR2 FQNNGV. The CDR3 runs 16 residues. Full variable domain (outside the CDR3, taken from reference TRBV11-2 and TRBJ1-2): EAGVAQSPRYKIIEKRQSVAFWCNPISGHATLYWYQQILGQGPKLLIQFQNNGVVDDSQLPKDRFSAERLKGVDSTLKIQPAKLEDSAVYLCASSPIGRTGHYGYTFGSGTRLTVV.

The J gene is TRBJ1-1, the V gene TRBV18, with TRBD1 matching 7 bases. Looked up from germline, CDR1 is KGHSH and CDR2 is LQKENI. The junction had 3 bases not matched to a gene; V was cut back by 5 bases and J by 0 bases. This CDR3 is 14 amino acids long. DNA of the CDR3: TGTGCCAGCTCAAGGGACAGCATGAACACTGAAGCTTTCTTT. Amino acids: CASSRDSMNTEAFF.

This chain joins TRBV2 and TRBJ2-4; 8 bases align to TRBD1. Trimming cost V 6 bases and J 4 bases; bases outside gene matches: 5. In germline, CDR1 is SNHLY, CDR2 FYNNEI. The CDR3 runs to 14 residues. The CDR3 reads CASSPGTGKNIQYF. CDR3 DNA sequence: TGTGCCAGCAGCCCCGGGACAGGAAAAAACATTCAGTACTTC.

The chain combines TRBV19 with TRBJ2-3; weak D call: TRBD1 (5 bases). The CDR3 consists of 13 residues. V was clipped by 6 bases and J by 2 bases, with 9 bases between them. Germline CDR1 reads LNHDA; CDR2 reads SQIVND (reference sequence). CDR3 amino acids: CASSDRPTDTQYF. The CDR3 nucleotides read TGTGCCAGTAGCGACAGACCCACAGATACGCAGTATTTT.

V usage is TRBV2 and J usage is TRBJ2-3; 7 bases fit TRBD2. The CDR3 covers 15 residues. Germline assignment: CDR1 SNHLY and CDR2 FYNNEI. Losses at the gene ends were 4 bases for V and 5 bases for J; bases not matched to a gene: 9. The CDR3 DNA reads TGTGCCAGCAGTGTCGAAGCGGGATTTCAAGATACGCAGTATTTT. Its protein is CASSVEAGFQDTQYF.

The CDR3 sequence is CASRGQGGRETQYF. DNA of the CDR3: TGTGCCAGCAGAGGACAGGGAGGCAGGGAGACCCAGTACTTC. This chain links TRBV21-1 with TRBJ2-5; the table's D call TRBD1 went unverified against the DNA. TRBV21-1 is labeled a pseudogene. This CDR3 is built from 14 residues.

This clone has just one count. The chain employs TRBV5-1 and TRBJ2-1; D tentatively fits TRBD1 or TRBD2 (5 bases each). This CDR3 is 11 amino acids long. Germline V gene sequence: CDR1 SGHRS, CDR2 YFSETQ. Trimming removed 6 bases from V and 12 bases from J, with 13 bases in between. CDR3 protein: CASMGERVQFF. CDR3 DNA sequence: TGCGCCAGCATGGGGGAACGGGTGCAGTTCTTC.

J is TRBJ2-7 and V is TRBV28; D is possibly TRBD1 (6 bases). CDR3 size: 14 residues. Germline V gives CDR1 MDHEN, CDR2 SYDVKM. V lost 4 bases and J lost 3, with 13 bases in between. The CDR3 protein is CASSSGQRVYEQYF. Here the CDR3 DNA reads TGTGCCAGCAGTTCCGGACAGAGGGTCTACGAGCAGTACTTC.

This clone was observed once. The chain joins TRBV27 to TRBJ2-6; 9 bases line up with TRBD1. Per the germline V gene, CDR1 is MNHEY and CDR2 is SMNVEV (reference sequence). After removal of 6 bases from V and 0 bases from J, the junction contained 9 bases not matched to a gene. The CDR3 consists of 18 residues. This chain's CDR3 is CASSRRQGGTSGANVLTF. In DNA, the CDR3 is TGTGCCAGCAGCCGCAGACAGGGGGGGACCTCTGGGGCCAACGTCCTGACTTTC. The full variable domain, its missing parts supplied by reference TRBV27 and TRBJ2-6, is EAQVTQNPRYLITVTGKKLTVTCSQNMNHEYMSWYRQDPGLGLRQIYYSMNVEVTDKGDVPEGYKVSRKEKRNFPLILESPSPNQTSLYFCASSRRQGGTSGANVLTFGAGSRLTVL.